This T cell receptor (beta chain) was sequenced for a study of blood T cell repertoires in COVID-19. Study-level background: The samples span acute and convalescent COVID-19 from the United States, Italy and Spain. PBMCs, B-cell-depleted T cells, or T cells provided the cDNA or gDNA that made up the material.

In Cohort 3, a recovered donor had either two negative PCRs, clearance, or symptom resolution. Assay used: immunoSEQ multiplex PCR; TCRdb lists only in-frame clones, some missing. The sample lists about 260,000 clones, less than 90% occurring once. Sequenced input: PBMCs or T cells enriched from blood (not recorded which). The clonotype comes from a woman aged 45-59 years who had recovered from COVID-19.

DNA for the CDR3: TGTGCCTGGAGTAGGACTAGCGGCAACTACAATGAGCAGTTCTTC. Translating it yields CAWSRTSGNYNEQFF. The chain joins TRBV30 to TRBJ2-1, with 10 bases lining up with TRBD2. The germline V gene has CDR1 GTSNPN and CDR2 SVGIG (reference sequence). This CDR3 has 15 residues. The V gene end was trimmed by 2 bases and the J gene end by 3 bases; junction bases not matched to a gene: 4.